This TCR beta chain came from a study of preoperative IRX-2 immunotherapy in early breast cancer (dated by TCRdb to about 2019). The CDR3 sequence holds 15 residues, the cysteine and phenylalanine included. The only DNA kept is the CDR3, 45 bases in frame from the first base. According to the germline V gene (reference sequence), CDR1 reads MNHNY and CDR2 reads SVGAGI. Germline trimming amounts to 5 bases on V and 0 bases on J, with 4 as the count of junction bases outside the gene matches. Note on this clone: Its antigen is unknown. Base qualities are not recorded, but no much larger clone differs from it by a single base.

This specimen's treatment or condition label, per the study, means: preoperative locoregional IRX-2 cytokine immunotherapy. The samples were obtained from a phase Ib study that tested preoperative, locoregional IRX-2 cytokine immunotherapy meant to prime immune responses. Patients with early-stage breast cancer who were given IRX-2 before surgery served as donors. Library generation was performed with the immunoSEQ multiplex PCR assay. TCRdb re-hosts the immuneACCESS table, in-frame sequences only. Its copies lack some clones; in the studies checked, an unresolved V gene accounts for under half of them, and the cause for the rest is not known. The sample profile shows around 40,000 clones; approximately 95% of them were found once. The leading ten clones occupy around 1.6% of the sample.

The rearranged chain carries TRBV6-6 and TRBJ2-7; 10 bases in the junction line up with TRBD2. The sequence derives from a human donor with breast cancer. The sequencing used tumor tissue, collected after IRX-2 immunotherapy. CDR3 sequence: CASSTWTSGSYEQYF. Read as DNA, the sequence is TGTGCCAGCAGTACCTGGACTAGCGGCTCCTACGAGCAGTACTTC.